Sequencing of this TCR beta chain was carried out in a study of T cell clonality in common variable immunodeficiency. The repertoire was sequenced with immunoSEQ multiplex PCR; TCRdb's copy has only in-frame clones and lacks some. This repertoire holds around 29,000 clones, and none appear only once. In regard to this clone: The CDR3 goes on 3 residues after the read ends, and that part is filled in from the germline J gene.

V dropped 7 bases and J dropped 6 bases, with 18 bases sitting between them. The length of the CDR3 is 15 residues. Germline V CDR1 and CDR2: LNHDA, SQIVND (reference sequence). The chain uses TRBV19 and TRBJ2-2; D unclear. The source material was peripheral blood mononuclear cells. This sequence was found in a person aged 18 to 75 in good health. CDR3 residues: CASIHGDRTAGELFF. The sequenced part of the CDR3 DNA is TGTGCCAGTATCCATGGCGACCGAACAGCCGGGGAG.